The source of this T cell receptor beta chain is a study of cytomegalovirus exposure and HLA in healthy donors. Remarks on this clone: As yet, its antigen is unknown.

V was clipped by 8 bases and J by 1 base, with 17 bases between them. Germline V lookup: CDR1 MNHNS, CDR2 SASEGT. The CDR3 contains 15 residues. Researchers ran the PCR with 60 Vbeta and 13 Jbeta primers. Some clones are missing from TCRdb's copy, which holds only in-frame ones; the method was immunoSEQ multiplex PCR. The profile shows 100,000 to 150,000 clones, about 72% of them singletons. Study-level points and caveats: A later analysis reportedly found fewer N-insertions in an Asian-associated ancestry cluster than the roughly 680-donor mean. It was only CMV serostatus that was available as immune exposure information. A few chains linked to CMV were shown in vitro to be specific for CMV antigens.

The clonotype originates from a man in his forties or fifties in good health and CMV-seropositive. The chain combines TRBV6-1 with TRBJ2-5; possible D gene TRBD2, 5 bases. Material for sequencing was PBMCs. The CDR3 region has the DNA TGTGCCAGCCGAAGGAGGCCGGCAGGCCAAGAGACCCAGTACTTC. Protein sequence: CASRRRPAGQETQYF.